The clone carrying this TCR beta chain was detected only once. Its antigen is still unknown. The junction departs from the called germline gene at one end, perhaps through a read error. Germline CDR1 and CDR2: MNHEY and SVGAGI. This CDR3 has 14 amino acids. A second PCR of about 7 to 11 cycles used a sample-barcoded 5' primer and a J-beta primer mix. Using its own MiXCR run on the 5' RACE reads, TCRdb lists one record per CDR3 protein. Here the sample spans 1.5 million or so distinct CDR3 sequences, about 42% being singletons. The data derive from a study of blood T cells in healthy people across ages. General study results and limits: A strong correlation was found between TCR beta diversity and the percentage of naive T cells. The fall in TCR beta diversity per million T cells was roughly linear with age.

This receptor was identified in a woman aged 18-29 years in good health. Sequenced: blood. V and J are TRBV6-5 and TRBJ1-2; 10 bases match TRBD1. The CDR3 region is CTSSLRTGGYGYTF. CDR3 DNA: TGTACCAGCAGTCTACGGACAGGGGGCTATGGCTACACCTTC.